This entry describes one T cell receptor beta chain. The data derive from a study of T cell changes during pregnancy in multiple sclerosis. The trim removed 3 bases at V and 5 bases at J, leaving 5 bases unmatched. This CDR3 region has 14 residues. Germline V lookup: CDR1 SGDLS, CDR2 YYNGEE. Generated by immunoSEQ multiplex PCR, the TCRdb table keeps only in-frame clones and is missing some. The repertoire has 40,000 or so clones, 85% to 90% of them found once; the top ten carry almost 7%. The chain employs TRBV9 and TRBJ2-7; 10 nucleotides agree with TRBD1. This TCR came from a female donor with multiple sclerosis, enrolled in a pregnancy study. Material: CD8+ T cells from peripheral blood mononuclear cells, obtained in the third trimester of pregnancy. CDR3 coding DNA: TGTGCCAGCAGCGCGACAGGGGGCTTGGACGAGCAGTACTTC. It encodes CASSATGGLDEQYF.